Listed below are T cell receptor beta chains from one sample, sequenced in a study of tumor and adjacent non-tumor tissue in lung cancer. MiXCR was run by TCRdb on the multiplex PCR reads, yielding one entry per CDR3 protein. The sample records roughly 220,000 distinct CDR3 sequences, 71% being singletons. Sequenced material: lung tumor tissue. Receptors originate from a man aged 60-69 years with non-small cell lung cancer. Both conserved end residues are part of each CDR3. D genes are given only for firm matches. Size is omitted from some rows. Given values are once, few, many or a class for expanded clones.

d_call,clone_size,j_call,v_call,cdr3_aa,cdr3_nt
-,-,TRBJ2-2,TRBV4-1,CASRPLRDNRGVEELFF,TGCGCCAGCAGGCCGCTCCGGGACAACCGAGGCGTCGAGGAGCTGTTTTTT
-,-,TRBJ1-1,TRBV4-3,CASSQDRLGETEAFF,TGCGCCAGCAGCCAAGACCGCCTAGGGGAGACTGAAGCTTTCTTT
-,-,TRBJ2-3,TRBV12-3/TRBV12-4,CASSLAYADTLYF,TGTGCCAGCAGTTTAGCGTACGCAGATACGCTGTATTTT
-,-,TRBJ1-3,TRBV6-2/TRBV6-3,CASSYARGPSGNTMYF,TGTGCCAGCAGTTACGCCCGGGGACCCTCTGGAAACACCATGTATTTT
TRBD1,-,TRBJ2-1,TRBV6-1,CATNRTGAYNEKFF,TGTGCTACCAACAGAACAGGGGCGTACAATGAGAAGTTCTTC
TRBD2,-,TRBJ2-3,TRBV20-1,CSARDPASGSLDMQYF,TGCAGTGCTAGAGATCCGGCTAGCGGGAGTTTAGATATGCAGTATTTT
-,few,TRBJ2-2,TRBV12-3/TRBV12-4,CASSRLSWATGELFF,TGTGCCAGCAGCCGACTTAGCTGGGCCACCGGGGAGCTGTTTTTT
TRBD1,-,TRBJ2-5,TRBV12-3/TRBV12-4,CASRWTGAETQNF,TGTGCCAGTAGATGGACAGGGGCAGAGACCCAGAACTTC
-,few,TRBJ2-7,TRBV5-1,CASSWQGAYEQYF,TGCGCCAGCAGCTGGCAGGGTGCCTACGAGCAGTACTTC
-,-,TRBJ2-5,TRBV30,CAWSAPRLGGETQYF,TGTGCCTGGAGTGCGCCGAGGTTGGGCGGAGAGACCCAGTACTTC
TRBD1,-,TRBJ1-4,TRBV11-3,CASSPSVQGVTNEKLFF,TGTGCCAGCAGCCCATCGGTACAGGGGGTCACTAATGAAAAACTGTTTTTT
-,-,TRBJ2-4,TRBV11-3,CASSLGGDGNNNQYF,TGTGCCAGCAGCTTGGGCGGGGATGGCAATAACAATCAGTACTTC
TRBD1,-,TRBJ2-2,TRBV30,CAWLLGQTNTGELLF,TGTGCTTGGCTCCTTGGGCAGACGAACACAGGGGAGCTGTTATTT